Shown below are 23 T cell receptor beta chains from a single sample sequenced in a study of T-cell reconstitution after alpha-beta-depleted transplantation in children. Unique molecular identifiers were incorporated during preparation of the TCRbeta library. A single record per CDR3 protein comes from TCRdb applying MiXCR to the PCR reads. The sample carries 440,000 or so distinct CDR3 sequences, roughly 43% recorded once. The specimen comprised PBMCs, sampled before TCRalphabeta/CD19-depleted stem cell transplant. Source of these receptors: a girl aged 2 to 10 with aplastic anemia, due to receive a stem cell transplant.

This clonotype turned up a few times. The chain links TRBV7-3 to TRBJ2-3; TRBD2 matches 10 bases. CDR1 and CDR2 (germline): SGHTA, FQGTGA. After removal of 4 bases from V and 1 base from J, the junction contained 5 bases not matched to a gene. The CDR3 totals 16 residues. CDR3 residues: CASSSSGTSGTDTQYF. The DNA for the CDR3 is TGTGCCAGCAGCTCCTCCGGGACTAGCGGCACAGATACGCAGTATTTT.

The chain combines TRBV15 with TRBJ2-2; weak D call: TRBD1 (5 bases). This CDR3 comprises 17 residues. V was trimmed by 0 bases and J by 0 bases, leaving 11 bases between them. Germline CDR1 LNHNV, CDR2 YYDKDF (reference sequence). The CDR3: CATSRESATANTGELFF. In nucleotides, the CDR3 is TGTGCCACCAGCAGAGAGTCTGCGACAGCGAACACCGGGGAGCTGTTTTTT.

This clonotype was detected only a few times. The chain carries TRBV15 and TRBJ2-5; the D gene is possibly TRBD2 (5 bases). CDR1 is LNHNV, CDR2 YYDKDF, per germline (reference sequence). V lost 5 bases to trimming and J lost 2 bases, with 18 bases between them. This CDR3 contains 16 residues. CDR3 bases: TGTGCCACCAGCGCCGGAAAAGGACTGTTTCAAGAGACCCAGTACTTC. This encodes CATSAGKGLFQETQYF.

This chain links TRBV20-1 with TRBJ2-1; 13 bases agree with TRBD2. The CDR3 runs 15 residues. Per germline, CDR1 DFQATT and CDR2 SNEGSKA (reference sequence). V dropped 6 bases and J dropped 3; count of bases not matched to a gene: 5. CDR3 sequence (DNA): TGCAGTGCAAATGGACTAGCGGGAGTCTACAATGAGCAGTTCTTC. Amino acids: CSANGLAGVYNEQFF.

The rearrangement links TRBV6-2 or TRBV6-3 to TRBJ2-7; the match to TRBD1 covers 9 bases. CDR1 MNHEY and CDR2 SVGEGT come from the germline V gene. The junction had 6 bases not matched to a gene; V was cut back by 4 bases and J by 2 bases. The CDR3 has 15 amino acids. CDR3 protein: CASSSPRDRAYEQYF. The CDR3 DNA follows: TGTGCCAGCAGTTCCCCCCGGGACAGGGCCTACGAGCAGTACTTC.

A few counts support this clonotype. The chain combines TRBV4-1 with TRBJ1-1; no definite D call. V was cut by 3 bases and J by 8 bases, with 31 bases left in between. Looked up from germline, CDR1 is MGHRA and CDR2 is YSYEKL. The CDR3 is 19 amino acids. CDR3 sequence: CASSHFFRSTSLHPSEAFF. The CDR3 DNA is TGCGCCAGCAGCCATTTCTTCAGGTCCACGTCCCTTCATCCCTCGGAAGCTTTCTTT.

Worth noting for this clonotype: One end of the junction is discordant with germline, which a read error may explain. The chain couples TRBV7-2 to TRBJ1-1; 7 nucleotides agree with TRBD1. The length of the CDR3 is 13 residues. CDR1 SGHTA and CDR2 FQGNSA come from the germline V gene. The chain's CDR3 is CASSLSRDSPMVF. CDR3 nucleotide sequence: TGTGCCAGCAGCTTGTCTCGGGACAGCCCCATGGTCTTT.

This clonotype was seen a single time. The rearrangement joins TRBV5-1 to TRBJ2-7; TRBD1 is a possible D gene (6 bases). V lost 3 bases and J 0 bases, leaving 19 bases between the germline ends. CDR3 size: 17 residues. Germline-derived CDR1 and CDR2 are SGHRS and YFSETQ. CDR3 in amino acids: CASSYTGPKPSSYEQYF. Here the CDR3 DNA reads TGCGCCAGCAGCTACACAGGGCCAAAGCCTAGCTCCTACGAGCAGTACTTC. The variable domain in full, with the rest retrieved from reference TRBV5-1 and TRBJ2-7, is KAGVTQTPRYLIKTRGQQVTLSCSPISGHRSVSWYQQTPGQGLQFLFEYFSETQRNKGNFPGRFSGRQFSNSRSEMNVSTLELGDSALYLCASSYTGPKPSSYEQYFGPGTRLTVT.

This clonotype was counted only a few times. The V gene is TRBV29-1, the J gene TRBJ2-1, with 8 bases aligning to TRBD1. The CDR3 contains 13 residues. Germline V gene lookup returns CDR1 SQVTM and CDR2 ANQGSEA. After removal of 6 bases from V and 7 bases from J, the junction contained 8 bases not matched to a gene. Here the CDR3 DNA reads TGCAGCGTCGACAGGGGACGGGGAAATGAGCAGTTCTTC. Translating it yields CSVDRGRGNEQFF.

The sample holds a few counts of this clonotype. The CDR3 is CASSLRTSYEQYF. The DNA of the CDR3 is TGTGCCAGCAGCCTCCGGACTAGCTACGAGCAGTACTTC. The genes are TRBV11-3 and TRBJ2-7, with 7 positions matching TRBD2. Germline CDR1 is SGHNT and CDR2 is YENEEA. V lost 5 bases and J lost 3; bases outside the gene matches: 4. This CDR3 has 13 residues.

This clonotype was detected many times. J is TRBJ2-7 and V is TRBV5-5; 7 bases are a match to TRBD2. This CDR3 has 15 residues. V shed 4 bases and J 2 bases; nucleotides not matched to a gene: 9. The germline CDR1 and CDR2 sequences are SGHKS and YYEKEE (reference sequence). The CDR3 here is CASSPRTSVAYEQYF. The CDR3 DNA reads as TGTGCCAGCAGCCCCCGAACTAGCGTTGCCTACGAGCAGTACTTC.

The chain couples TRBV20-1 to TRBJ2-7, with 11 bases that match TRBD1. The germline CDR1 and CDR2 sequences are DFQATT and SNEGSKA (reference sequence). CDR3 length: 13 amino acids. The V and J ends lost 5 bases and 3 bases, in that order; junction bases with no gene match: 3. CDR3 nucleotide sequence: TGCAGTGCTTGGACAGGGGGCCTCTACGAGCAGTACTTC. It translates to CSAWTGGLYEQYF.

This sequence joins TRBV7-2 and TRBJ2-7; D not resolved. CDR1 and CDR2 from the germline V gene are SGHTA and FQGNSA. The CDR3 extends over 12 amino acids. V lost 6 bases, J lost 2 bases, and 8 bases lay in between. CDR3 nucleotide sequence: TGTGCCAGCAGGGACGCAACCTACGAGCAGTACTTC. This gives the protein CASRDATYEQYF.

The CDR3 region has the DNA TGTGCCACCAGCAGAGCTTTTACAAGCGGGAGGGCCGGTGATACGCAGTATTTT. Translated, it gives CATSRAFTSGRAGDTQYF. The V call is TRBV15, the J call TRBJ2-3; 10 bases align to TRBD2. Germline V gene sequence: CDR1 LNHNV, CDR2 YYDKDF (reference sequence). The CDR3 runs 18 residues. J was trimmed by 6 bases and V by 1 base; bases with no gene match: 13.

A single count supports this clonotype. As DNA, the CDR3 is TGTGCCAGCAGTTACATGGACAGGAGCTACGAGCAGTACTTC. The encoded protein is CASSYMDRSYEQYF. The chain recombines TRBV6-5 with TRBJ2-7; 7 bases agree with TRBD1. Per the germline V gene, CDR1 is MNHEY and CDR2 is SVGAGI. There are 14 residues in the CDR3. V gave up 2 bases and J gave up 3 bases; unmatched junction bases: 4.

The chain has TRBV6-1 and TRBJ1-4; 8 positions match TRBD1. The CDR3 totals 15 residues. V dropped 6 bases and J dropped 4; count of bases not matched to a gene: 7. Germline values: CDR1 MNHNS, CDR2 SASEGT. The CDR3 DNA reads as TGTGCCAGCAGCCCGGGACAGGCGATTAATGAAAAACTGTTTTTT. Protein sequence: CASSPGQAINEKLFF.

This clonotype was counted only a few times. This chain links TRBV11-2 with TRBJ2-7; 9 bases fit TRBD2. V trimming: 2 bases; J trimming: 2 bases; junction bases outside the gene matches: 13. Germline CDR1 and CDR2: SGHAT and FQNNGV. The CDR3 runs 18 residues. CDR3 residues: CASSLPPGVAGDAYEQYF. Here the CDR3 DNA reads TGTGCCAGCAGCTTACCCCCGGGAGTAGCGGGAGACGCCTACGAGCAGTACTTC.

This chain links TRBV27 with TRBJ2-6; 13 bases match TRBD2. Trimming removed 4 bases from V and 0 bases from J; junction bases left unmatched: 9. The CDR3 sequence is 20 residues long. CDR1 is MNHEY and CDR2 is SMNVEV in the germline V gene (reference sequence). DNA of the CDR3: TGTGCCAGCAGTTCCCCCCCGGGACTAGCGGGGTTCTCTGGGGCCAACGTCCTGACTTTC. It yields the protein CASSSPPGLAGFSGANVLTF.

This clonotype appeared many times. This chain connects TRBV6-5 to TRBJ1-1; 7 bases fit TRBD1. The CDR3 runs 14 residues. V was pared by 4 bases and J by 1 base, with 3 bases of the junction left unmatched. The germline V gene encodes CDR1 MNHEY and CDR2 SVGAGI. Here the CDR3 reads CASSSWTGNTEAFF. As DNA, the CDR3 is TGTGCCAGCAGTTCGTGGACAGGGAACACTGAAGCTTTCTTT.

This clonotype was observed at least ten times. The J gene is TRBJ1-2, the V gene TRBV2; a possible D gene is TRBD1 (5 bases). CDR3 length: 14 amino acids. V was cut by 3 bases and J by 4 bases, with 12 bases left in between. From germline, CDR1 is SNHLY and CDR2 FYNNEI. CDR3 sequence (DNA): TGTGCCAGCAGTGAGCAAGGGGTTGGCTATGGCTACACCTTC. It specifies CASSEQGVGYGYTF.

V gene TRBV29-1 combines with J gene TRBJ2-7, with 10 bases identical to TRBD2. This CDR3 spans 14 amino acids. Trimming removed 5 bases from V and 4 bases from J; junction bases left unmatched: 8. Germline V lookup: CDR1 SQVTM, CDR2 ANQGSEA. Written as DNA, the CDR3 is TGCAGCGTTCGGAGCGGGAGGGCCGTTTACGAGCAGTACTTC. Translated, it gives CSVRSGRAVYEQYF.

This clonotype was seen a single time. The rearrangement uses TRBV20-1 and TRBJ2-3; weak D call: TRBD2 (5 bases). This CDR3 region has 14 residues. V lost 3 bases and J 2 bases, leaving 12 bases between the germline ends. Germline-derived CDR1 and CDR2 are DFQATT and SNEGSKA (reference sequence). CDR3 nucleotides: TGCAGTGCTAGTTGGGAGACTTTCACAGATACGCAGTATTTT. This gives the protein CSASWETFTDTQYF.

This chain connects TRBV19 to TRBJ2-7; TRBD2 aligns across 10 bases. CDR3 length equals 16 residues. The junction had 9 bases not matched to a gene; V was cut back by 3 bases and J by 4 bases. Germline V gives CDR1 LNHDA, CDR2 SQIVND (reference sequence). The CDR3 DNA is TGTGCCAGTAGTATGACGCGCCTAGCGGGAGTTTACGAGCAGTACTTC. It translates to CASSMTRLAGVYEQYF.